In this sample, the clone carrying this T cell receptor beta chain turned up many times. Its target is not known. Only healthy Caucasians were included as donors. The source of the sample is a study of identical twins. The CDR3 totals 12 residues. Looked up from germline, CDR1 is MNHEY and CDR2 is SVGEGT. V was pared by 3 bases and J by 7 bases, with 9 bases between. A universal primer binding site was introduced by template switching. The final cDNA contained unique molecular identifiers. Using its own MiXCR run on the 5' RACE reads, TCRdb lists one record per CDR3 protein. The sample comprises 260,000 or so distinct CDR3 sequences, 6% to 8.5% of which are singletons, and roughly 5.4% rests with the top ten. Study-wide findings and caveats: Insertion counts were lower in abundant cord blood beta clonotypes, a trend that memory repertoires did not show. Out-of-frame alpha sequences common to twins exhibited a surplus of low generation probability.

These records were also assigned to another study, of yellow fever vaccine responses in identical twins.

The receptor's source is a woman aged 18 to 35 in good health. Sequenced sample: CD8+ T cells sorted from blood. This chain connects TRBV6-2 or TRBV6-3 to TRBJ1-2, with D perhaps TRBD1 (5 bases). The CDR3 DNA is TGTGCCAGCAGTTATGGGGGATCTGGCTACACCTTC. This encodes CASSYGGSGYTF.